This T cell receptor beta chain was sequenced in a study of blood T cell repertoires in COVID-19. Study processing details: Reference gene primer amplification gave nucleated cell count estimates. Sequencing was performed with immunoSEQ multiplex PCR; in TCRdb, only in-frame clones are kept and a portion is missing. For V, J and clone size, that table is used; D and trimming come from the DNA. The sample has 150,000 to 200,000 clones, 80% to 90% seen once. This receptor was taken from a man in his 70s with active or convalescent COVID-19. Source material: peripheral blood.

The CDR3 protein is CASSGFRAPEAFF. The CDR3 DNA reads as TGTGCCAGCAGTGGTTTCAGGGCCCCTGAAGCTTTCTTT. The chain recombines TRBV7-2 with TRBJ1-1; tentative D call: TRBD1 (5 bases). The V end was cut by 6 bases, the J end by 6 bases, with 14 bases between. The CDR3 consists of 13 residues. Germline-derived CDR1 and CDR2 are SGHTA and FQGNSA.